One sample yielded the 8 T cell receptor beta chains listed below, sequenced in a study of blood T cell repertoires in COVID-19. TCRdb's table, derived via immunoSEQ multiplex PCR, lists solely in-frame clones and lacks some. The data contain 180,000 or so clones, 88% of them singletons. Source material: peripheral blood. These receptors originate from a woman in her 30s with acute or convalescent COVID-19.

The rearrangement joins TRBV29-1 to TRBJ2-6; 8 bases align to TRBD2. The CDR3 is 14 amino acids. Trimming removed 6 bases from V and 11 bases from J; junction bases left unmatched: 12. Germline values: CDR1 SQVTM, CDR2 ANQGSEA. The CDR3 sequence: CSVTAGTREDVLTF. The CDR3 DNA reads TGCAGCGTGACCGCCGGGACTAGGGAAGACGTCCTGACTTTC.

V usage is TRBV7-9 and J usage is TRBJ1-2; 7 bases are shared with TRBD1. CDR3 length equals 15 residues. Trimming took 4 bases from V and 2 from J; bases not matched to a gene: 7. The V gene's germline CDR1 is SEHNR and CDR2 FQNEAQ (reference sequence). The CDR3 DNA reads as TGTGCCAGCAGCTACCCCGGGACAGTCAACTATGGCTACACCTTC. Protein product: CASSYPGTVNYGYTF.

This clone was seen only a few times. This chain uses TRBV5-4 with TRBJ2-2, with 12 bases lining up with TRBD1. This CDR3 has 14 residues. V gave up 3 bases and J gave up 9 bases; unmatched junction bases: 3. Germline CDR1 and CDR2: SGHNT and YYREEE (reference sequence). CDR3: CASSWDRGRRELFF. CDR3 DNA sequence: TGTGCCAGCAGCTGGGACAGGGGGCGTCGGGAGCTGTTTTTT.

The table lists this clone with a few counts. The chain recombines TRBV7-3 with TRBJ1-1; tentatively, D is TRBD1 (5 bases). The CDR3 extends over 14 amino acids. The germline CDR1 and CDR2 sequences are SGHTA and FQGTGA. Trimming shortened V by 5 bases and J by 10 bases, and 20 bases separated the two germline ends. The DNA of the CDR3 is TGTGCCAGCAGCCTCCTTAGCAGGGTGAGAAGAGCTTTCTTT. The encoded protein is CASSLLSRVRRAFF.

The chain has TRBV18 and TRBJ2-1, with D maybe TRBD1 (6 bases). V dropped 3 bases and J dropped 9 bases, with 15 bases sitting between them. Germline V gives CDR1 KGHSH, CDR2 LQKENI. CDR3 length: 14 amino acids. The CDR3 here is CASSPSPDRSEQFF. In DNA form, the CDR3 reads TGTGCCAGCTCACCCTCGCCAGACAGGTCTGAGCAGTTCTTC. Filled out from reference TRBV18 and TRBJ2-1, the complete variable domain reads NAGVMQNPRHLVRRRGQEARLRCSPMKGHSHVYWYRQLPEEGLKFMVYLQKENIIDESGMPKERFSAEFPKEGPSILRIQQVVRGDSAAYFCASSPSPDRSEQFFGPGTRLTVL.

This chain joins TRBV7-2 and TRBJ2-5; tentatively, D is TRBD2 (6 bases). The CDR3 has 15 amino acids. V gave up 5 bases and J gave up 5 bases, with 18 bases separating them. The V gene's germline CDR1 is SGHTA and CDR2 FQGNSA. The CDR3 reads CASSPPGGAGETQYF. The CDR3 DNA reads TGTGCCAGCAGCCCGCCGGGCGGGGCGGGGGAGACCCAGTACTTC.

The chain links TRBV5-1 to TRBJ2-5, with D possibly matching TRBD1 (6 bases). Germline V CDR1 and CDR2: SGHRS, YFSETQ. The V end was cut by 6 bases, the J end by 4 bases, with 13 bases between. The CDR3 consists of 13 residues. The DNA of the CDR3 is TGCGCCAGCACTGTAAACAGGGCAGAGACCCAGTACTTC. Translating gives CASTVNRAETQYF.

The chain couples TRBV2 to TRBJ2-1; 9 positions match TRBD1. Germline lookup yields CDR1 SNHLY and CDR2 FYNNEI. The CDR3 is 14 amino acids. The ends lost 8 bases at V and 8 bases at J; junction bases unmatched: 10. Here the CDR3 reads CASFAGTGWHEQFF. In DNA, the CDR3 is TGTGCCAGCTTTGCCGGGACAGGGTGGCATGAGCAGTTCTTC.